This is a list of T cell receptor beta chains from one sample in a study of T cell responses to AZD1222 COVID-19 vaccine. Only in-frame clones appear in the TCRdb table, and some are missing; sequencing was by immunoSEQ multiplex PCR. Seen here are some 200,000 clones, roughly 91% observed once, and the top ten hold 0.95% to 1.1%. This material consisted of peripheral blood, taken on day 0 of MenACWY control vaccination. Receptors originate from an adult in good health. Both conserved end residues are part of each CDR3. The D gene is left open where the match is weak. Clone size is stated in some rows and not others, as once, few, many or a class when expanded.

abundance,d_gene,j_gene,v_gene,CDR3nt,CDR3aa
-,TRBD1,TRBJ1-6,TRBV6-1,TGTGCCAGCAGTGTTATACAGGGGGCGAGCAATTCACCCCTCCACTTT,CASSVIQGASNSPLHF
once,-,TRBJ1-5,TRBV27,TGTGCCAGCAGTTTAGGTCCAGGGATGGGTCAGCCCCAGCATTTT,CASSLGPGMGQPQHF
-,-,TRBJ2-1,TRBV5-6,TGTGCCAGCAGCTATAAGGATCGGTGGGGGTTCTTC,CASSYKDRWGFF
-,-,TRBJ2-1,TRBV18,TGTGCCAGCTCACTATACAATGAGCAGTTCTTC,CASSLYNEQFF
-,TRBD1,TRBJ1-4,TRBV15,TGTGCCACCAGACCGGGACAGGGTGAAAAACTGTTTTTT,CATRPGQGEKLFF
-,-,TRBJ2-2,TRBV18,TGTGCCAGCTCACCACCGGGTCGACGGGGGACCGGGGAGCTGTTTTTT,CASSPPGRRGTGELFF
-,TRBD1,TRBJ1-1,TRBV19,TGTGCCAGTAGTATAAGGACAAGGGGGCTTCACACTGAAGCTTTCTTT,CASSIRTRGLHTEAFF
-,-,TRBJ2-3,TRBV5-6,TGTGCCAGCAGCTTGCGGGGAAGCACAGATACGCAGTATTTT,CASSLRGSTDTQYF
few,TRBD1,TRBJ1-5,TRBV20-1,TGCAGTGCTAGTCGAGACAGGGAAAGGGAGTCCTCTAGCAATCAGCCCCAGCATTTT,CSASRDRERESSSNQPQHF
-,TRBD1,TRBJ1-2,TRBV6-5,TGTGCCAGCAGTTACGCCAGGGGGCGCGGTGGCTACACCTTC,CASSYARGRGGYTF
once,-,TRBJ2-1,TRBV11-2,TGTGCCAGCAGCCTGAACCCCGGGTCCTACAATGAGCAGTTCTTC,CASSLNPGSYNEQFF
-,-,TRBJ1-1,TRBV3-1/TRBV3-2,TGTGCCAGCAGATCATCGGGGACTGAAGCTTTCTTT,CASRSSGTEAFF